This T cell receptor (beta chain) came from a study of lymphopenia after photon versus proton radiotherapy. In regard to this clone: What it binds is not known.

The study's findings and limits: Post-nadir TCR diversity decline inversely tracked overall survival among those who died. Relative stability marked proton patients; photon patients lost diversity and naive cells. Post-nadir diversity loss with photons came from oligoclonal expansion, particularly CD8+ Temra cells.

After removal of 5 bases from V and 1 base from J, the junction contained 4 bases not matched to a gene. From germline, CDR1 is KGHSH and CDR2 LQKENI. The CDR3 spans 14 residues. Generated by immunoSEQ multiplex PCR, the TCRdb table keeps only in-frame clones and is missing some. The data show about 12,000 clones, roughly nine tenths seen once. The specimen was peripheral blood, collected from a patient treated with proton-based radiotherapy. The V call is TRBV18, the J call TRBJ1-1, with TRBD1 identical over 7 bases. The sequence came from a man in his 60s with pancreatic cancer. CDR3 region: CASSGGTANTEAFF. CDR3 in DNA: TGTGCCAGCTCAGGCGGGACAGCGAACACTGAAGCTTTCTTT.